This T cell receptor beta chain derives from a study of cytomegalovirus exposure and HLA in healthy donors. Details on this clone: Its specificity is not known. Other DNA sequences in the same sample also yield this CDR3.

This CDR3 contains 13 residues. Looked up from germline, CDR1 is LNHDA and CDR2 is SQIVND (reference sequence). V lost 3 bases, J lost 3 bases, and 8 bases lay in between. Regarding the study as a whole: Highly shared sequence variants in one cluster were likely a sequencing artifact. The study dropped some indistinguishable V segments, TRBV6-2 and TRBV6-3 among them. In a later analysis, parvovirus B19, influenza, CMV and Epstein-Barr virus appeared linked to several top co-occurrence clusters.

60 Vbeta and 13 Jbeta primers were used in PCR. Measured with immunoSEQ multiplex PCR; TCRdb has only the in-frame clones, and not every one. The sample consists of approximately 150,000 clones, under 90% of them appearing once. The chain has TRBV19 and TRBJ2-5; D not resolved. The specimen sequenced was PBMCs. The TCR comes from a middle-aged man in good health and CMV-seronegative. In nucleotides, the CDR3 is TGTGCCAGTAGTATCGGCGGAGAAGAGACCCAGTACTTC. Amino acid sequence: CASSIGGEETQYF. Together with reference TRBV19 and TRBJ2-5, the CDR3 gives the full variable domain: DGGITQSPKYLFRKEGQNVTLSCEQNLNHDAMYWYRQDPGQGLRLIYYSQIVNDFQKGDIAEGYSVSREKKESFPLTVTSAQKNPTAFYLCASSIGGEETQYFGPGTRLLVL.